The following is a T cell receptor (beta chain) sequence with its context. In this sample, this clone turned up a few times. No cognate antigen has been identified for it. Base qualities are not at hand, and no much larger clone is one base apart. The record originates from a study of shared clonotypes between healthy human individuals (dated by TCRdb to 2018 to 2021). For the study in its entirety: Three men and two women, aged 18 to 49 years, made up the cohort. To estimate repertoire size and how much clonotypes are shared between individuals, the study performed deep sequencing of blood TCR repertoires from a handful of healthy adults. Different laboratories and diverse techniques were used to prepare libraries and sequence TCR repertoires, to increase sequencing depth and limit assay-specific biases. Between about 0.94 and 8.9 billion PBMCs per donor were obtained by leukapheresis.

V lost 3 bases and J lost 2 bases; the stretch between them is 17 bases long. In the germline V gene, CDR1 corresponds to MNHNS and CDR2 to SASEGT. There are 16 amino acids in the CDR3, from cysteine to phenylalanine inclusive. Of all the DNA, just the CDR3 is kept, 48 bases in frame from base 1. Using the deep immunoSEQ assay, multiplex PCR amplified TCR CDR3 regions from genomic DNA. Extracted genomic DNA from each cell subset was spread evenly across all wells of several immunoSEQ 96-well plates, with each plate serving as a replicate. Each replicate PCR for unsorted PBMC received about 0.3 ug genomic DNA, equal to approximately 29,000 T cell genomes. Unsorted PBMC genomic DNA was sequenced across ten immunoSEQ deep assay plates. The purified libraries were quantified using a Qubit 3.0 fluorometer, sized with a Bioanalyzer 2100, and then quantified again using the KAPA Library Quantification kit. A separate single-read 150-cycle Illumina NextSeq 550 flow cell was used to sequence each immunoSEQ 96-well plate. Under the source paper's analysis protocol: Because the immunoSEQ output held only junctional sequences and lacked quality scores, the filtering could not match the filtering applied to full-length reads. Sequences were annotated with PyIR, a Python wrapper for IgBLAST v1.9, using IMGT germline references to assign V/J genes and CDR3. Reads were filtered out if the reads had weak V/J assignments (E-value above 1e-6), no CDR3, stop codons, out-of-frame junctions, or ambiguous translated residues. A V3J clonotype was defined by an identical inferred V gene, J gene, and CDR3 amino acid sequence. To compute the percentage overlap between repertoires, the number of shared unique clonotypes was divided by the size of the smaller repertoire. RTK rarefaction, the Chao1 estimator, and Recon v2.1 estimates of unobserved clonotypes were used to assess repertoire richness. Drawn from immuneACCESS, this table holds only the in-frame rearrangements with V and J called that TCRdb kept. Clones are partly lost; checked studies trace under half to an unresolved V gene and leave the rest unexplained. For V, J and clone size, that table is used; D and trimming come from the DNA. This sample is represented by 450,000 or so clones; roughly three quarters of them were singletons. The top ten constitute 12% of the sample.

Overall results and qualifications from the work: The small number of donors limited the genetic and exposure-history diversity represented. Pairwise subsampling indicated that sequencing depth was expected to affect the degree of clonotype sharing among donors. Only blood was sampled, and tissue TCR repertoires likely differ from those in blood.

Healthy HIV-negative adults with no recently reported acute infections or vaccinations were included as donors. Every donor was a Caucasian adult living in Nashville, Tennessee, USA. In the unsorted samples, 85 million to 100 million PBMCs were counted, and genomic DNA was extracted using the QIAamp DNA Blood Mini kit. Blood was collected by leukapheresis, and PBMCs were isolated by Ficoll-Histopaque density gradient centrifugation and then cryopreserved in liquid nitrogen vapor phase. The sequence came from a woman in her thirties or forties in good health. Some clones in this sample may be carry-over from other donors' samples. Recombination connected TRBV6-1 to TRBJ2-7; perhaps TRBD2 is the D gene, with 7 bases matching. The sequenced sample was PBMCs. The CDR3 in this case is CASSEDRSGNPYEQYF. The bases are TGTGCCAGCAGTGAGGACAGAAGCGGGAATCCCTACGAGCAGTACTTC.